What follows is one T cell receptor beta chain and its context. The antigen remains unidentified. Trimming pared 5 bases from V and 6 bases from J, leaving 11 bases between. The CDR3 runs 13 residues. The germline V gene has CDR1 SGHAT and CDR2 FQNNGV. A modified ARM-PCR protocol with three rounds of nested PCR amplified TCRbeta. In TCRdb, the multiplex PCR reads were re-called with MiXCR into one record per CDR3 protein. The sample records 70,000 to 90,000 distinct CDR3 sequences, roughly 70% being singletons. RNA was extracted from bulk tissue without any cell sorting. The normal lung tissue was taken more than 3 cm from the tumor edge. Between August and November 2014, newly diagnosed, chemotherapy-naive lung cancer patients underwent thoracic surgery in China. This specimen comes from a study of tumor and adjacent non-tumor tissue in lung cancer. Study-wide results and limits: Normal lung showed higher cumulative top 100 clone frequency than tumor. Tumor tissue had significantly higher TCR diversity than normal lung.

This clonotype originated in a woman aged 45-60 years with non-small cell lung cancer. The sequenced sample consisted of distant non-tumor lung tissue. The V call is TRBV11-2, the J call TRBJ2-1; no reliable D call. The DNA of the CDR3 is TGTGCCAGCAGCCTCGACAACAGCAATGAGCAGTTCTTC. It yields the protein CASSLDNSNEQFF.